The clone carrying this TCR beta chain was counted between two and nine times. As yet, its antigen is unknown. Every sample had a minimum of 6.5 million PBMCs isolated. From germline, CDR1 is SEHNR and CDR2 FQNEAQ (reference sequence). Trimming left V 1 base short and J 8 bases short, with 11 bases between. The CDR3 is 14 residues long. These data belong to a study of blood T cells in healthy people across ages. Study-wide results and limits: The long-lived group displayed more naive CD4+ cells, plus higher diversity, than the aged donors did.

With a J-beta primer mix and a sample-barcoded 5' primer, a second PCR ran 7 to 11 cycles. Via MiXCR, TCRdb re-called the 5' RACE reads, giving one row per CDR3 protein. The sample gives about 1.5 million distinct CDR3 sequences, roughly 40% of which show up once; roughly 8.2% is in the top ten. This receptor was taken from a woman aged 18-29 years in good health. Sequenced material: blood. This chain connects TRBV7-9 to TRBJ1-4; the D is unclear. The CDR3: CASSLGLSGEKLFF. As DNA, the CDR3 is TGTGCCAGCAGCTTAGGTCTCTCGGGGGAAAAACTGTTTTTT.